This T cell receptor beta chain originates from a study of blood T cell repertoires in COVID-19. At the level of the study: COVID-19 samples, acute and convalescent, were from the United States, Italy and Spain. Sources were T cells, B-cell-depleted T cells, or PBMCs; the material itself was cDNA or gDNA.

In the source study's methods: Reference gene primer amplification gave nucleated cell count estimates. Measured with immunoSEQ multiplex PCR; TCRdb has only the in-frame clones, and not every one. That table is the source of V, J and clone size, and D and trimming were worked out from the DNA. The repertoire includes 250,000 to 300,000 clones, about 90% of them detected once, and about 2.2% sits in the top ten. V lost 6 bases and J lost 9, with 14 bases in between. CDR3 length equals 13 residues. CDR1 is MNHEY, CDR2 SVGAGI, per germline. The sample consisted of peripheral blood. This clonotype originated in a woman in her forties or fifties who had recovered from COVID-19. The chain combines TRBV6-5 with TRBJ2-2, with D possibly being TRBD1 (6 bases). CDR3 nucleotide sequence: TGTGCCAGCAGGTTAACAGGGTTTCGGGAGCTGTTTTTT. This translates into CASRLTGFRELFF.